This T cell receptor (beta chain) derives from a study of spatial heterogeneity in lung cancer. Findings and caveats of the study: Mutation tallies in tumors tracked expanded intratumoral alpha and beta TCR counts.

TCR cDNA molecules each carried a unique molecular identifier. TCRdb recomputed calls from the 5' RACE reads with MiXCR, one row per CDR3 protein. The table records about 22,000 distinct CDR3 sequences, roughly 8.6% of them present only once. This clonotype was seen many times. Its antigen is currently unknown. Time point of the sample: sample taken at primary tumor resection. Samples were donated by 72 untreated early-stage non-small cell lung cancer patients. Whole RNA, which was extracted from tumor, nontumor lung tissue or frozen PBMC, was sequenced without any cell sorting. CDR1 and CDR2 from the germline V gene are MDHEN and SYDVKM. The CDR3 covers 17 residues. Trimming left V 5 bases short and J 2 bases short, with 19 bases between.

The J gene is TRBJ1-5, the V gene TRBV28; a possible D gene is TRBD1 (6 bases). The TCR comes from a male donor with early-stage non-small cell lung cancer. The source was lung tumor tissue, collected at surgery. The CDR3, as DNA: TGTGCCAGCAGTCCCCCGGGACTATCAGGGGGCAATCAGCCCCAGCATTTT. Protein product: CASSPPGLSGGNQPQHF.